One sample yielded the 30 T cell receptor beta chains listed below, sequenced in a study of PD-1 blockade in classical Hodgkin lymphoma. The data were produced by immunoSEQ multiplex PCR, yet TCRdb's version contains in-frame clones alone and is incomplete. Among roughly 86,000 clones listed, 75% to 85% were seen once. Time point denoted: cycle 4 day 1 (C4D1), after 5 to 7 weeks of nivolumab. Every patient relapsed after autologous stem cell transplantation, and brentuximab vedotin exposure varied. The sample consisted of peripheral blood mononuclear cells (PBMCs), taken before the fourth cycle of nivolumab. Source of these receptors: a human donor with classical Hodgkin lymphoma.

This clone came up once. The chain combines TRBV2 with TRBJ1-3; possible D gene TRBD1, 6 bases. V was shortened by 3 bases and J by 2 bases, with 14 bases between the two germline ends. Germline V gene data show CDR1 as SNHLY and CDR2 as FYNNEI. The CDR3 runs 16 residues. The CDR3 loop is CASSDWRPGAGNTIYF. The CDR3 nucleotides are TGTGCCAGCAGTGATTGGCGTCCAGGGGCTGGAAACACCATATATTTT.

The chain uses TRBV6-6 and TRBJ1-1; possibly TRBD1 for D (5 bases). The CDR3 totals 14 residues. The germline V and J ends were trimmed by 2 bases and 2 bases, with 9 bases remaining between them. CDR1 and CDR2 from the germline V gene are MNHNY and SVGAGI (reference sequence). This CDR3 reads CASSYVGGNTEAFF. The CDR3 coding sequence is TGTGCCAGCAGTTACGTGGGGGGTAACACTGAAGCTTTCTTT.

The chain couples TRBV15 to TRBJ2-1; D possibly corresponds to TRBD2 (5 bases). The CDR3 extends over 16 amino acids. V shed 0 bases and J shed 0 bases, with 9 bases lying between them. From germline, CDR1 is LNHNV and CDR2 YYDKDF (reference sequence). The CDR3 coding sequence is TGTGCCACCAGCAGAGATGCGGGTAGCTCCTACAATGAGCAGTTCTTC. Translated: CATSRDAGSSYNEQFF.

For the CDR3, the DNA is TGTGCCAGCAGGTCACTAGCGTCCTCCTACAATGAGCAGTTCTTC. Its translation is CASRSLASSYNEQFF. V and J are TRBV6-1 and TRBJ2-1, with TRBD2 matching 7 bases. J gave up 0 bases and V 6 bases, and 5 bases lay outside the gene matches. The CDR3 runs 15 residues. Germline lookup yields CDR1 MNHNS and CDR2 SASEGT.

CDR3 sequence: CSVERIGRAGGPPGEQFF. DNA of the CDR3: TGCAGCGTTGAAAGGATCGGTAGAGCGGGAGGGCCCCCAGGTGAGCAGTTCTTC. This rearrangement joins TRBV29-1 to TRBJ2-1; 10 nucleotides agree with TRBD2. The CDR3 covers 18 residues. With V trimmed by 2 bases and J by 9 bases, 19 bases remained unmatched. CDR1 is SQVTM and CDR2 is ANQGSEA in the germline V gene.

The J gene is TRBJ2-5, the V gene TRBV6-1, with a tentative D call TRBD2 (6 bases). Trimming removed 6 bases from V and 5 bases from J, with 13 bases in between. CDR3 length: 13 residues. CDR1 is MNHNS, CDR2 SASEGT, per germline. This chain's CDR3 is CASRGKGGETQYF. The DNA of the CDR3 is TGTGCCAGCAGGGGGAAAGGAGGGGAGACCCAGTACTTC.

The chain uses TRBV4-1 and TRBJ2-5; TRBD1 might be the D (8 bases). The CDR3 length is 16 residues. CDR1 and CDR2 (germline): MGHRA, YSYEKL. Trimming stripped 3 bases from V and 5 bases from J, with 19 bases between. CDR3 sequence: CASSQPGGDRRETQYF. Here the CDR3 DNA reads TGCGCCAGCAGCCAGCCAGGGGGGGACAGGAGGGAGACCCAGTACTTC.

A few counts support this clone. V gene TRBV5-1 combines with J gene TRBJ2-7, with D perhaps TRBD1 (5 bases). The germline CDR1 and CDR2 sequences are SGHRS and YFSETQ. V was shortened by 4 bases and J by 0 bases, with 14 bases between the two germline ends. This CDR3 region has 15 residues. The CDR3 DNA is TGCGCCAGCAGCCCCCAACCAGGGCACTCCTACGAGCAGTACTTC. Translated, it gives CASSPQPGHSYEQYF.

V and J are TRBV19 and TRBJ1-5; 8 positions agree with TRBD1. The CDR3 is made up of 14 amino acids. V lost 6 bases, J lost 7 bases, and 8 bases stayed unmatched. The germline V gene encodes CDR1 LNHDA and CDR2 SQIVND (reference sequence). Here the CDR3 DNA reads TGTGCCAGTAGCCCAGACAGGGGATGGCAGCCCCAGCATTTT. Translated: CASSPDRGWQPQHF.

The genes are TRBV5-1 and TRBJ2-7; TRBD1 aligns across 12 bases. The germline V gene encodes CDR1 SGHRS and CDR2 YFSETQ. V gave up 3 bases and J gave up 5 bases; unmatched junction bases: 15. This CDR3 contains 18 residues. CDR3 residues: CASSSNRLGQGAKDEQYF. The CDR3 nucleotides are TGCGCCAGCAGCTCCAACCGCCTGGGACAGGGGGCGAAGGACGAGCAGTACTTC.

CDR3 region: CASSYIAGGRHEQYF. The CDR3, as DNA: TGTGCCAGCAGTTATATAGCGGGAGGGAGGCACGAGCAGTACTTC. The rearrangement joins TRBV28 to TRBJ2-7; 11 bases map to TRBD2. Germline V CDR1 and CDR2: MDHEN, SYDVKM. This CDR3 has 15 amino acids. V was pared by 4 bases and J by 5 bases, with 7 bases of the junction left unmatched.

The rearrangement uses TRBV9 and TRBJ2-7; D is unresolved. CDR1 is SGDLS, CDR2 YYNGEE, per germline. V was shortened by 7 bases and J by 5 bases, with 10 bases between the two germline ends. The CDR3 is 11 residues long. The DNA for the CDR3 is TGTGCCAGCCCGATCGGACACGAGCAGTACTTC. Its protein product is CASPIGHEQYF.

This clone has only one observation. The chain carries TRBV6-5 and TRBJ1-2, with TRBD1 matching 10 bases. The CDR3 consists of 13 residues. V lost 6 bases to trimming and J lost 5 bases; unmatched junction nucleotides: 3. Germline lookup yields CDR1 MNHEY and CDR2 SVGAGI. The CDR3 DNA is TGTGCCAGCAGGACAGGGGGCCGGTATGGCTACACCTTC. The encoded protein is CASRTGGRYGYTF.

The chain recombines TRBV7-2 with TRBJ1-4, with 7 bases identical to TRBD1. The germline V gene has CDR1 SGHTA and CDR2 FQGNSA. The CDR3 sequence is 15 residues long. With 2 bases clipped from V and 5 bases from J, the junction kept 5 bases outside the gene matches. CDR3 region: CASSLLKGANEKLFF. The CDR3 region has the DNA TGTGCCAGCAGCTTACTAAAGGGGGCGAATGAAAAACTGTTTTTT.

The J gene is TRBJ1-2, the V gene TRBV2; D might be TRBD1 (5 bases). The CDR3 has 15 amino acids. CDR1 and CDR2 from the germline V gene are SNHLY and FYNNEI. V was trimmed by 5 bases and J by 3 bases, leaving 16 bases between them. CDR3: CASSLGGVEYYGYTF. The CDR3 bases are TGTGCCAGCAGTCTGGGGGGGGTTGAGTACTATGGCTACACCTTC.

This sequence joins TRBV6-5 and TRBJ2-7; TRBD2 aligns across 10 bases. The length of the CDR3 is 14 residues. The J segment lost 4 bases and the V segment lost 6 bases, leaving 6 bases of the junction unmatched. Germline-derived CDR1 and CDR2 are MNHEY and SVGAGI. Here the CDR3 DNA reads TGTGCCAGCAGCCGACTAGCGGGCCCATACGAGCAGTACTTC. Its protein is CASSRLAGPYEQYF.

The V call is TRBV12-2, the J call TRBJ2-7; the listed D gene, TRBD2, was not tested against the DNA. TRBV12-2 counts as a pseudogene. The CDR3 extends over 20 amino acids. The CDR3 here is CASLPPKTGGRLAGPYEQYF. In DNA, the CDR3 is TGTGCAAGTCTCCCCCCCAAAACAGGGGGCAGACTAGCGGGACCCTACGAGCAGTACTTC.

In this sample, this clone turned up once. The genes are TRBV11-3 and TRBJ1-1; no firm D call. Germline V gives CDR1 SGHNT, CDR2 YENEEA. Trimming took off 1 base at V and 5 bases at J, with 8 bases between the two ends. This CDR3 comprises 13 residues. The CDR3 nucleotides are TGTGCCAGCAGCTTAGGGTCGGGGACTGAAGCTTTCTTT. Translating it yields CASSLGSGTEAFF.

The chain employs TRBV5-1 and TRBJ2-3; D is possibly TRBD2 (5 bases). The CDR3 runs 14 residues. Germline V gives CDR1 SGHRS, CDR2 YFSETQ. V gave up 3 bases and J gave up 2 bases, with 10 bases separating them. The CDR3 DNA reads TGCGCCAGCAGCTCGAGCGGATCCACAGATACGCAGTATTTT. This sequence encodes CASSSSGSTDTQYF.

The CDR3 coding sequence is TGTGCCAGTAGGTGGACAGGGGGCCGGACGGAGCAGTTCTTC. Protein: CASRWTGGRTEQFF. The V gene is TRBV19, the J gene TRBJ2-1, with TRBD1 matching over 11 bases. Trimming at V came to 6 bases and at J to 10 bases, leaving 8 bases not matched to a gene. This CDR3 region has 14 residues. Germline CDR1 is LNHDA and CDR2 is SQIVND (reference sequence).

The chain employs TRBV11-2 and TRBJ2-7; D might be TRBD2 (6 bases). The V gene's germline CDR1 is SGHAT and CDR2 FQNNGV. The CDR3 has 16 amino acids. V dropped 2 bases and J dropped 2 bases, with 16 bases sitting between them. The CDR3: CASSLRVGGVPYEQYF. The CDR3, as DNA: TGTGCCAGCAGCTTAAGGGTCGGCGGGGTCCCCTACGAGCAGTACTTC.

The chain uses TRBV7-9 and TRBJ2-1; TRBD2 matches 11 bases. V was pared by 0 bases and J by 2 bases, with 9 bases of the junction left unmatched. This CDR3 has 19 residues. Germline values: CDR1 SEHNR, CDR2 FQNEAQ (reference sequence). The DNA of the CDR3 is TGTGCCAGCAGCTTAGCCCGCGCCGGGACTAGCGGTACCTACAATGAGCAGTTCTTC. Translation: CASSLARAGTSGTYNEQFF.

The V gene is TRBV6-1, the J gene TRBJ2-3; the D is unclear. The V and J ends lost 3 bases and 6 bases respectively, with 4 bases between them. Germline V gene lookup returns CDR1 MNHNS and CDR2 SASEGT. This CDR3 comprises 11 residues. The CDR3, as DNA: TGTGCCAGCAGTGAGCGGGATACGCAGTATTTT. It translates to CASSERDTQYF.

The J gene is TRBJ2-7, the V gene TRBV5-1; 9 nucleotides agree with TRBD2. The CDR3 length is 15 residues. The V and J ends lost 2 bases and 0 bases, in that order; junction bases with no gene match: 3. CDR1 is SGHRS and CDR2 is YFSETQ in the germline V gene. The CDR3 DNA follows: TGCGCCAGCAGCTTTGGTAGCGGGAGCTCCTACGAGCAGTACTTC. Translating gives CASSFGSGSSYEQYF.

This clone was seen at least ten times. The chain has TRBV29-1 and TRBJ2-7, with D perhaps TRBD2 (5 bases). The V gene lost 3 bases and the J gene lost 3 bases, with 12 bases spanning the gap. Per the germline V gene, CDR1 is SQVTM and CDR2 is ANQGSEA. The CDR3 runs 13 residues. The CDR3 DNA follows: TGCAGCGTTGAGCCGACTGAGGGCTACGAGCAGTACTTC. This translates into CSVEPTEGYEQYF.

This clone was observed a few times. The chain links TRBV9 to TRBJ2-1, with D perhaps matching TRBD1 (5 bases). CDR3 length: 14 residues. V was clipped by 3 bases and J by 2 bases, with 9 bases between them. The germline gives CDR1 SGDLS, CDR2 YYNGEE. The CDR3 DNA reads TGTGCCAGCAGCGCCAGGGCCGCCTACAATGAGCAGTTCTTC. Translated: CASSARAAYNEQFF.

The chain has TRBV5-1 and TRBJ1-1; D unclear. This CDR3 spans 13 amino acids. Trimming took 0 bases from V and 1 from J, leaving 4 bases between them. CDR1 and CDR2 (germline): SGHRS, YFSETQ. The CDR3 DNA sequence: TGCGCCAGCAGCTTGGACAGGAACACTGAAGCTTTCTTT. This encodes CASSLDRNTEAFF. Based on the CDR3 plus reference TRBV5-1 and TRBJ1-1, the full variable domain is KAGVTQTPRYLIKTRGQQVTLSCSPISGHRSVSWYQQTPGQGLQFLFEYFSETQRNKGNFPGRFSGRQFSNSRSEMNVSTLELGDSALYLCASSLDRNTEAFFGQGTRLTVV.

The V gene is TRBV29-1, the J gene TRBJ1-1, with 10 bases aligning to TRBD1. Trimming removed 5 bases from V and 5 bases from J; junction bases left unmatched: 8. The germline CDR1 and CDR2 sequences are SQVTM and ANQGSEA. CDR3 size: 14 residues. The CDR3 nucleotides are TGCAGCGTTAATGACAGGGGGCCGTATACTGAAGCTTTCTTT. Protein product: CSVNDRGPYTEAFF.

This clone has only a few counts. The chain uses TRBV5-1 and TRBJ2-2, with D possibly matching TRBD1 (6 bases). Trimming pared 2 bases from V and 4 bases from J, leaving 9 bases between. This CDR3 has 14 amino acids. From germline, CDR1 is SGHRS and CDR2 YFSETQ. The CDR3 reads CASSFGDTTGELFF. The CDR3 DNA follows: TGCGCCAGCAGCTTCGGGGACACCACCGGGGAGCTGTTTTTT.

V gene TRBV5-8 combines with J gene TRBJ2-3, with 8 bases that match TRBD1. This CDR3 region has 16 residues. CDR1 and CDR2 from the germline V gene are SGHTS and YDEGEE. The J segment lost 4 bases and the V segment lost 4 bases, leaving 11 bases of the junction unmatched. The CDR3 DNA reads TGTGCCAGCAGCATCCCGACAGGGGTCGGTTCAGATACGCAGTATTTT. Translating it yields CASSIPTGVGSDTQYF. Variable domain in full (rest from reference TRBV5-8 and TRBJ2-3): EAGVTQSPTHLIKTRGQQATLRCSPISGHTSVYWYQQALGLGLQFLLWYDEGEERNRGNFPPRFSGRQFPNYSSELNVNALELEDSALYLCASSIPTGVGSDTQYFGPGTRLTVL.